Below are 11 T cell receptor beta chains sequenced from a single sample in a study of vaccination effects on CD4 cells after COVID-19. Their specific antigens are unknown. Before sequencing took place, the ViraFEST assay used viral peptide pools to expand antigen-specific CD4+ T cells. Scientists isolated CD4+ T cells after a roughly ten-day culture period ended. Vaccine recipients lacked prior SARS-CoV-2 infection and had negative nucleocapsid antibodies. Libraries were prepared by immunoSEQ multiplex PCR; TCRdb keeps only in-frame clonotypes and omits some of them. The table includes tens of thousands of clones, about 78% detected once. The sample here was CD4+ T cells from PBMCs cultured with SARS-CoV-2 spike peptides, taken before COVID-19 vaccination. Receptors were obtained from a human donor who received a COVID-19 vaccine.

The chain employs TRBV24-1 and TRBJ2-5; no definite D call. CDR1 KGHDR and CDR2 SFDVKD come from the germline V gene. This CDR3 is built from 15 residues. The ends were cut back, 0 bases at V and 5 bases at J, with 12 bases in the middle. The CDR3 spells CATSDLGDSWETQYF. The CDR3 nucleotides are TGTGCCACCAGTGATTTGGGGGATAGTTGGGAGACCCAGTACTTC.

The chain couples TRBV2 to TRBJ1-5; possibly TRBD1 for D (6 bases). Trimming took off 5 bases at V and 4 bases at J, with 15 bases between the two ends. CDR3 length: 15 residues. Germline CDR1 is SNHLY and CDR2 is FYNNEI. CDR3 residues: CASSSRGGGNQPQHF. DNA of the CDR3: TGTGCCAGCAGTTCACGGGGGGGCGGGAATCAGCCCCAGCATTTT.

This chain joins TRBV2 and TRBJ1-5; unclear D gene. Germline V gene sequence: CDR1 SNHLY, CDR2 FYNNEI. V dropped 3 bases and J dropped 6 bases, with 9 bases sitting between them. The CDR3 totals 13 residues. As DNA, the CDR3 is TGTGCCAGCAGTGACCCGGGAATTCAGCCCCAGCATTTT. This codes for CASSDPGIQPQHF.

This chain's CDR3 is CASSPDRAGPQHF. For the CDR3, the DNA is TGTGCCAGCAGTCCAGACAGGGCTGGGCCCCAGCATTTT. The V and J genes are TRBV6-5 and TRBJ1-5, with 7 bases fitting TRBD1. The CDR3 runs to 13 residues. Germline values: CDR1 MNHEY, CDR2 SVGAGI. The junction had 7 bases not matched to a gene; V was cut back by 5 bases and J by 9 bases.

This chain's CDR3 is CASSPGGLSGNTIYF. The CDR3 DNA reads TGCGCCAGCAGCCCCGGGGGCCTCTCTGGAAACACCATATATTTT. V gene TRBV5-1 combines with J gene TRBJ1-3, with a weak D call TRBD1 (6 bases). CDR1 SGHRS and CDR2 YFSETQ come from the germline V gene. Deletions cut 4 bases from V and 0 bases from J, with 11 bases between. The CDR3 covers 15 residues. The full variable domain, its missing parts supplied by reference TRBV5-1 and TRBJ1-3, is KAGVTQTPRYLIKTRGQQVTLSCSPISGHRSVSWYQQTPGQGLQFLFEYFSETQRNKGNFPGRFSGRQFSNSRSEMNVSTLELGDSALYLCASSPGGLSGNTIYFGEGSWLTVV.

The genes are TRBV6-6 and TRBJ2-7; tentatively, D is TRBD1 or TRBD2 (6 bases each). Germline CDR1 and CDR2: MNHNY and SVGAGI (reference sequence). The CDR3 runs 14 residues. The CDR3 DNA follows: TGTGCCAGCAGTTACTCGGGGGGCTCCAACGAGCAGTACGTC. Protein sequence: CASSYSGGSNEQYV.

This clone was picked up one time. The chain combines TRBV6-2 or TRBV6-3 with TRBJ1-5, with D possibly being TRBD1 (5 bases). CDR3 length equals 17 residues. Germline CDR1 is MNHEY and CDR2 is SVGEGT. The V end lost 0 bases, the J end lost 0 bases, and 12 bases lay between the germline ends. The CDR3 spells CASSYSIDRNSNQPQHF. In DNA form, the CDR3 reads TGTGCCAGCAGTTACTCGATCGACAGAAATAGCAATCAGCCCCAGCATTTT.

The chain recombines TRBV7-9 with TRBJ2-5, with 9 nucleotides matching TRBD2. V lost 3 bases to trimming and J lost 1 base; unmatched junction nucleotides: 6. The CDR3 is 16 amino acids. CDR1 SEHNR and CDR2 FQNEAQ come from the germline V gene (reference sequence). This chain's CDR3 is CASSFASGATQETQYF. CDR3 in DNA: TGTGCCAGCAGCTTTGCTAGCGGGGCGACCCAAGAGACCCAGTACTTC.

The table lists this clone with a few counts. The V call is TRBV29-1, the J call TRBJ1-1; D uncertain. Germline CDR1 reads SQVTM; CDR2 reads ANQGSEA. This CDR3 region has 12 residues. Trimming cost V 6 bases and J 0 bases, with 8 bases left between them. The CDR3, as DNA: TGCAGCGTGGCACGAATGAACACTGAAGCTTTCTTT. The encoded protein is CSVARMNTEAFF. Filled out from reference TRBV29-1 and TRBJ1-1, the complete variable domain reads SAVISQKPSRDICQRGTSLTIQCQVDSQVTMMFWYRQQPGQSLTLIATANQGSEATYESGFVIDKFPISRPNLTFSTLTVSNMSPEDSSIYLCSVARMNTEAFFGQGTRLTVV.

The chain joins TRBV15 to TRBJ2-5, with 12 bases that match TRBD2. The V gene end was trimmed by 2 bases and the J gene end by 5 bases; junction bases not matched to a gene: 6. Germline V gene lookup returns CDR1 LNHNV and CDR2 YYDKDF (reference sequence). The CDR3 contains 16 residues. CDR3 DNA sequence: TGTGCCACCAGCAGATTGGGACTAGCGGGCTCGGAGACCCAGTACTTC. Translating gives CATSRLGLAGSETQYF.

The chain carries TRBV5-1 and TRBJ2-2, with TRBD2 identical over 13 bases. Germline V gene sequence: CDR1 SGHRS, CDR2 YFSETQ. This CDR3 is built from 16 residues. Germline trimming cut 0 bases from V and 8 bases from J; bases unmatched to any gene: 4. CDR3 nucleotide sequence: TGCGCCAGCAGCTTGGGACTAGCGGGGGGCTTAGGGGAGCTGTTTTTT. Protein product: CASSLGLAGGLGELFF.